This record concerns one TCR beta chain sequence. The data derive from a study of blood T cell repertoires in COVID-19. The overall study: From the United States, Italy and Spain came samples of acute and convalescent COVID-19.

Only in-frame clones appear in the TCRdb table, and some are missing; sequencing was by immunoSEQ multiplex PCR. The sample comprises roughly 300,000 clones, around 83% of which are singletons, and about 1.2% rests with the top ten. Sequenced sample: peripheral blood. The TCR comes from a woman between 45 and 65 years old with acute or convalescent COVID-19.

The DNA for the CDR3 is TGCAGCGTGGTGGGACAGATGTCCTACAATGAGCAGTTCTTC. This gives the protein CSVVGQMSYNEQFF. The chain has TRBV29-1 and TRBJ2-1; TRBD1 matches 7 bases. Germline lookup yields CDR1 SQVTM and CDR2 ANQGSEA. The V and J ends lost 6 bases and 1 base, in that order; junction bases with no gene match: 6. The CDR3 is 14 amino acids.